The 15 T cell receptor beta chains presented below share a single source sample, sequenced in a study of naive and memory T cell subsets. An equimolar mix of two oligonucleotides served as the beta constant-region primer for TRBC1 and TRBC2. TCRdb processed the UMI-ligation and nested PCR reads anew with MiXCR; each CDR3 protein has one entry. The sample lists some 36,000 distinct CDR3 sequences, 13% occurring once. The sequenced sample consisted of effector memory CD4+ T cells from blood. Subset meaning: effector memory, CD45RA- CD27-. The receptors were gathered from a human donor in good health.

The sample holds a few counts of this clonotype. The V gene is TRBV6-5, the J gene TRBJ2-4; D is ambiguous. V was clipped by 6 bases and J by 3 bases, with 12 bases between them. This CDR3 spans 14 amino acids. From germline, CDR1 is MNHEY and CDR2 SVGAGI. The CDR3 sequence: CASRLDLDKNIQYF. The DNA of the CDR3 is TGTGCCAGCAGGCTCGACTTGGACAAAAACATTCAGTACTTC.

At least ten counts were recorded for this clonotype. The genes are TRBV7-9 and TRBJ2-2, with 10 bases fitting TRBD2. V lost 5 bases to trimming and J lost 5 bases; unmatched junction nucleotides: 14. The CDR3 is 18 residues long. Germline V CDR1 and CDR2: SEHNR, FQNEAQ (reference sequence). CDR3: CASSPRRLAGDWTGELFF. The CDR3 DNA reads TGTGCCAGCAGCCCCCGACGGCTAGCGGGAGATTGGACCGGGGAGCTGTTTTTT. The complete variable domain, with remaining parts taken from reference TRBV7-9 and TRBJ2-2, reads DTGVSQNPRHKITKRGQNVTFRCDPISEHNRLYWYRQTLGQGPEFLTYFQNEAQLEKSRLLSDRFSAERPKGSFSTLEIQRTEQGDSAMYLCASSPRRLAGDWTGELFFGEGSRLTVL.

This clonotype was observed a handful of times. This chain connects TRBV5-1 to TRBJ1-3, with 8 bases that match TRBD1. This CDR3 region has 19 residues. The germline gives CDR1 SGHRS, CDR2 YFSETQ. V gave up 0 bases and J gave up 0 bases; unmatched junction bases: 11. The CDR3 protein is CASSLVAQGASLSGNTIYF. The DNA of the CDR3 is TGCGCCAGCAGCTTGGTGGCCCAGGGGGCTTCACTCTCTGGAAACACCATATATTTT.

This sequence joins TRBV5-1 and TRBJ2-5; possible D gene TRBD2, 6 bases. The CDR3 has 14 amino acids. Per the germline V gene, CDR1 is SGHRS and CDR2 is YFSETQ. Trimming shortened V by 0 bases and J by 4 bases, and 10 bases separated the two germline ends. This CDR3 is CASSLEFGGETQYF. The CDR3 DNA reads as TGCGCCAGCAGCTTGGAGTTCGGGGGAGAGACCCAGTACTTC. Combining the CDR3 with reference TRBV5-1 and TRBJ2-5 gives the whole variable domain KAGVTQTPRYLIKTRGQQVTLSCSPISGHRSVSWYQQTPGQGLQFLFEYFSETQRNKGNFPGRFSGRQFSNSRSEMNVSTLELGDSALYLCASSLEFGGETQYFGPGTRLLVL.

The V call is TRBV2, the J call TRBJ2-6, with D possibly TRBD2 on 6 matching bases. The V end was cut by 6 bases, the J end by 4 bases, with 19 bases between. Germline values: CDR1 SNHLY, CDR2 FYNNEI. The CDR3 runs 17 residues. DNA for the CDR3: TGTGCCAGCAGAGGTAGACTGGGGGGAGCCGGGGCCAACGTCCTGACTTTC. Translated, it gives CASRGRLGGAGANVLTF.

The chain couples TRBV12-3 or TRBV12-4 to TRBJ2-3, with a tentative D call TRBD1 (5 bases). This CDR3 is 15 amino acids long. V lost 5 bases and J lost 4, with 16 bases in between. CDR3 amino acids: CASSPPGPRADTQYF. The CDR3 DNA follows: TGTGCCAGCAGTCCTCCGGGTCCCAGGGCAGATACGCAGTATTTT.

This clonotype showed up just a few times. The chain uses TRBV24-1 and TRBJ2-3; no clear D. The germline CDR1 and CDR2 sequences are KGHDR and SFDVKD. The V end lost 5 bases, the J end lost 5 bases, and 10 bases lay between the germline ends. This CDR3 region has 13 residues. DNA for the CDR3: TGTGCCACCAGTGCGACCAACGAAGATACGCAGTATTTT. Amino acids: CATSATNEDTQYF.

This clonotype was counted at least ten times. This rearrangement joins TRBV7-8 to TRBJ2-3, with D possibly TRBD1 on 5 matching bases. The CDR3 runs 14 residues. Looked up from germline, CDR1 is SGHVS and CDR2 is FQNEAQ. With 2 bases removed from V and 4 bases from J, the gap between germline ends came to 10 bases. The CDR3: CASSLQGTADTQYF. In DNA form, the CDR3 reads TGTGCCAGCAGCTTACAGGGAACGGCAGATACGCAGTATTTT.

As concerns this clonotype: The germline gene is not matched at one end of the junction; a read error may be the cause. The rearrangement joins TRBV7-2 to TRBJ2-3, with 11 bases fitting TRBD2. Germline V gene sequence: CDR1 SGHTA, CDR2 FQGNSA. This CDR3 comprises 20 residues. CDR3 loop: CASSPSPWTSGPELHRYAVF. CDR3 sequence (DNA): TGTGCCAGCAGCCCAAGCCCTTGGACTAGCGGGCCGGAACTACACAGATACGCAGTATTT.

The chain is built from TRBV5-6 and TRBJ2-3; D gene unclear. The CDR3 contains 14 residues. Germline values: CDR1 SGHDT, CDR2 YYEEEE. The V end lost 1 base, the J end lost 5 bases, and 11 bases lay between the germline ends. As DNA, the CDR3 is TGTGCCAGCAGCTTGCCGGAGTGGGGAGATACGCAGTATTTT. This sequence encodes CASSLPEWGDTQYF. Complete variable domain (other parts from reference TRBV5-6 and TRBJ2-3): DAGVTQSPTHLIKTRGQQVTLRCSPKSGHDTVSWYQQALGQGPQFIFQYYEEEERQRGNFPDRFSGHQFPNYSSELNVNALLLGDSALYLCASSLPEWGDTQYFGPGTRLTVL.

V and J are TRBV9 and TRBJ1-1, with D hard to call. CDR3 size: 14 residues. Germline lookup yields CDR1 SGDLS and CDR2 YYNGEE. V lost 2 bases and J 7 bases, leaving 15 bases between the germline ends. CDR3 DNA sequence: TGTGCCAGCAGCGTTGTTGGGGAATCTAATGAAGCTTTCTTT. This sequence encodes CASSVVGESNEAFF.

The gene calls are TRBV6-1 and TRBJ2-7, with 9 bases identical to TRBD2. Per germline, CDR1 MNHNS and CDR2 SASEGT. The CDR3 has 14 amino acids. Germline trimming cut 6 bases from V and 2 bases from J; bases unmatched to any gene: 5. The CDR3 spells CASRIAGATYEQYF. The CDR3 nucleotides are TGTGCCAGCAGGATAGCGGGGGCCACCTACGAGCAGTACTTC.

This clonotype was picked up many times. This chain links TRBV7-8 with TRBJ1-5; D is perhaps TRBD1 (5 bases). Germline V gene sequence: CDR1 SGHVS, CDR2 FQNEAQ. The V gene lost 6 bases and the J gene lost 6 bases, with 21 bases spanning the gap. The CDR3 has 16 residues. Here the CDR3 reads CASSPTGTPTGQPQHF. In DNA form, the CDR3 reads TGTGCCAGCAGTCCCACCGGGACTCCCACGGGTCAGCCCCAGCATTTT.

The CDR3 DNA sequence: TGTGCCAGCAGCTCAACAGGGTCCTATAATTCACCCCTCCACTTT. This codes for CASSSTGSYNSPLHF. The V call is TRBV12-3 or TRBV12-4, the J call TRBJ1-6, with D maybe TRBD1 (6 bases). With 6 bases removed from V and 1 base from J, the gap between germline ends came to 10 bases. The CDR3 extends over 15 amino acids.

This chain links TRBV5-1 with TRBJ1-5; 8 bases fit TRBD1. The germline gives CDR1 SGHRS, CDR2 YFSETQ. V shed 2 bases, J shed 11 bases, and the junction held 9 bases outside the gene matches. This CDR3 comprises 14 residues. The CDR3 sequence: CASSFGQGLGAQHF. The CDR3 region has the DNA TGCGCCAGCAGCTTCGGACAGGGCTTAGGGGCCCAGCATTTT. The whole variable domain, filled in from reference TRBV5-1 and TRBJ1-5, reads KAGVTQTPRYLIKTRGQQVTLSCSPISGHRSVSWYQQTPGQGLQFLFEYFSETQRNKGNFPGRFSGRQFSNSRSEMNVSTLELGDSALYLCASSFGQGLGAQHFGDGTRLSIL.